This paragraph reports one TCR beta chain. Trimming removed 5 bases from V and 7 bases from J, with 8 bases in between. The CDR3 has 12 residues. Germline lookup yields CDR1 MNHEY and CDR2 SMNVEV (reference sequence). Profiling relied on immunoSEQ multiplex PCR, and the TCRdb table lists in-frame clones only, not all of them. The sample lists under 250,000 clones, almost 85% occurring once. This entry comes from a study of blood T cell repertoires in COVID-19. The sequencing input was peripheral blood. The chain couples TRBV27 to TRBJ2-2; no firm D call. This clonotype was sampled from a woman aged 40-49 years with acute or convalescent COVID-19. CDR3 nucleotides: TGTGCCAGCAGTCTCCCCGGCGGGGAGCTGTTTTTT. Translation: CASSLPGGELFF.